A single sample gave rise to the 20 T cell receptor beta chains below, sequenced in a study of T cells after yellow fever vaccination. TCRdb reprocessed the 5' RACE reads with MiXCR, giving one entry per CDR3 protein. The sample yields hundreds of thousands of distinct CDR3 sequences, around 13% seen once. Sequencing was performed on CD4+ T cells sorted from PBMCs, taken 15 days after the yellow fever booster vaccination. The origin of the receptors is a man aged 18-30 years who received the YFV17D yellow fever vaccine.

This clonotype was counted only a few times. CDR3 nucleotides: TGTGCCATCAGCCCAGGAGTACCAGGCGCTGAAGCTTTCTTT. It specifies CAISPGVPGAEAFF. The chain is built from TRBV10-3 and TRBJ1-1; D gene ambiguous. Germline V gives CDR1 ENHRY, CDR2 SYGVKD. V was pared by 6 bases and J by 6 bases, with 17 bases between. The CDR3 runs 14 residues.

This chain's CDR3 is CASSLARDRGTYEQYF. The DNA for the CDR3 is TGTGCCAGCAGTTTAGCGCGGGACAGGGGAACCTACGAGCAGTACTTC. V gene TRBV12-3 or TRBV12-4 combines with J gene TRBJ2-7; TRBD1 agrees at 10 bases. The length of the CDR3 is 16 residues. V shed 0 bases, J shed 2 bases, and the junction held 4 bases outside the gene matches.

This rearrangement joins TRBV4-1 to TRBJ1-4; D may be TRBD1 (5 bases). This CDR3 contains 15 residues. Trimming cost V 1 base and J 9 bases, with 15 bases left between them. CDR1 MGHRA and CDR2 YSYEKL come from the germline V gene. The CDR3 reads CASSQVGARVKKLFF. In nucleotides, the CDR3 is TGCGCCAGCAGCCAAGTAGGGGCGAGGGTTAAAAAACTGTTTTTT.

V gene TRBV7-2 combines with J gene TRBJ2-3, with D perhaps matching TRBD2 (5 bases). Germline CDR1 reads SGHTA; CDR2 reads FQGNSA. V was shortened by 7 bases and J by 2 bases, with 13 bases between the two germline ends. The CDR3 has 14 residues. In DNA form, the CDR3 reads TGTGCCAGCACCCGAGACTATTCCACAGATACGCAGTATTTT. Amino acids: CASTRDYSTDTQYF. The complete variable domain, with remaining parts taken from reference TRBV7-2 and TRBJ2-3, reads GAGVSQSPSNKVTEKGKDVELRCDPISGHTALYWYRQSLGQGLEFLIYFQGNSAPDKSGLPSDRFSAERTGGSVSTLTIQRTQQEDSAVYLCASTRDYSTDTQYFGPGTRLTVL.

This clonotype occurred many times. V usage is TRBV14 and J usage is TRBJ1-5; D gene unclear. The V and J ends lost 3 bases and 5 bases respectively, with 8 bases between them. The CDR3 covers 13 residues. Germline CDR1 SGHDN, CDR2 FVKESK. CDR3 residues: CASSQGPDQPQHF. CDR3 sequence (DNA): TGTGCCAGCAGCCAGGGTCCTGATCAGCCCCAGCATTTT.

The gene calls are TRBV5-1 and TRBJ2-3; 7 bases align to TRBD1. Germline V gene sequence: CDR1 SGHRS, CDR2 YFSETQ. This CDR3 comprises 18 residues. After removal of 2 bases from V and 3 bases from J, the junction contained 15 bases not matched to a gene. The CDR3 DNA sequence: TGCGCCAGCAGCTTTGGACAGGCTGGTTGGGAAAGAACAGATACGCAGTATTTT. Translating gives CASSFGQAGWERTDTQYF. The variable domain in full, with the rest retrieved from reference TRBV5-1 and TRBJ2-3, is KAGVTQTPRYLIKTRGQQVTLSCSPISGHRSVSWYQQTPGQGLQFLFEYFSETQRNKGNFPGRFSGRQFSNSRSEMNVSTLELGDSALYLCASSFGQAGWERTDTQYFGPGTRLTVL.

The chain carries TRBV12-3 or TRBV12-4 and TRBJ1-2; the D gene is possibly TRBD1 (5 bases). CDR3 length equals 14 residues. Trimming left V 5 bases short and J 4 bases short, with 14 bases between. The CDR3 loop is CASSPDGAGYGYTF. In DNA form, the CDR3 reads TGTGCCAGCAGTCCCGACGGGGCGGGCTATGGCTACACCTTC.

This clonotype has more than one count but fewer than ten. Because it lacks the conserved phenylalanine or tryptophan at the end, this CDR3 is likely a read error. It is unclear where the CDR3 begins or ends on the DNA, so no DNA is shown, and the CDR3 is as TCRdb lists it. The rearrangement joins TRBV12-3 or TRBV12-4 to TRBJ1-2; the DNA was not used to check the table's D call, TRBD1. The CDR3 sequence runs 13 residues, both termini included. The CDR3 sequence: CASSLCADRPPTY.

This clonotype was counted ten times or more. The rearrangement joins TRBV18 to TRBJ2-7; D gene uncertain. With 3 bases removed from V and 0 bases from J, the gap between germline ends came to 9 bases. The germline V gene encodes CDR1 KGHSH and CDR2 LQKENI. This CDR3 contains 14 residues. CDR3 DNA: TGTGCCAGCTCACCGCAACCGAGCTCCTACGAGCAGTACGTC. Encoded protein: CASSPQPSSYEQYV.

J is TRBJ2-3 and V is TRBV25-1; 11 bases fit TRBD2. The trim removed 4 bases at V and 0 bases at J, leaving 3 bases unmatched. The CDR3 is 16 residues long. CDR1 is MGHDK, CDR2 SYGVNS, per germline. In DNA form, the CDR3 reads TGTGCCAGCAGTGGACTAGCGGGGTTTAGCACAGATACGCAGTATTTT. This gives the protein CASSGLAGFSTDTQYF.

The chain couples TRBV10-3 to TRBJ2-1; TRBD2 matches 9 bases. Germline CDR1 and CDR2: ENHRY and SYGVKD. With V trimmed by 5 bases and J by 4 bases, 6 bases remained unmatched. This CDR3 region has 15 residues. In nucleotides, the CDR3 is TGTGCCATCAGTCCAAGCGGGGGGTCGTACAATGAGCAGTTCTTC. This gives the protein CAISPSGGSYNEQFF.

Many counts were recorded for this clonotype. The J gene is TRBJ2-1, the V gene TRBV28, with TRBD2 as a possible D gene (5 bases). CDR3 length: 15 amino acids. Germline V lookup: CDR1 MDHEN, CDR2 SYDVKM. V lost 4 bases and J lost 8, with 18 bases in between. The CDR3 DNA reads as TGTGCCAGCAGTTATCAGGACCGTTGGGGAGATGAGCAGTTCTTC. Its translation is CASSYQDRWGDEQFF.

This clonotype was detected only a few times. V is TRBV12-3 or TRBV12-4 and J is TRBJ2-1; tentatively, D is TRBD2 (5 bases). The CDR3 sequence is 15 residues long. V shed 3 bases and J shed 3 bases, with 12 bases lying between them. Here the CDR3 reads CASSFGLARYNEQFF. Written as DNA, the CDR3 is TGTGCCAGCAGTTTTGGGCTAGCCCGCTACAATGAGCAGTTCTTC.

The J gene is TRBJ2-3, the V gene TRBV19, with TRBD2 matching 7 bases. Trimming at V came to 9 bases and at J to 5 bases, leaving 5 bases not matched to a gene. The CDR3 covers 12 residues. Germline lookup yields CDR1 LNHDA and CDR2 SQIVND (reference sequence). The CDR3 region is CASAPGGDTQYF. Here the CDR3 DNA reads TGTGCCAGCGCGCCGGGGGGAGATACGCAGTATTTT.

The sample holds a few counts of this clonotype. The chain combines TRBV6-6 with TRBJ1-2; 8 nucleotides agree with TRBD1. Germline-derived CDR1 and CDR2 are MNHNY and SVGAGI (reference sequence). The CDR3 runs 18 residues. After removal of 6 bases from V and 8 bases from J, the junction contained 23 bases not matched to a gene. The CDR3 sequence is CASSHPDGDRRQDRGYTF. CDR3 coding DNA: TGTGCCAGCAGCCACCCCGACGGGGACAGGAGACAAGATCGGGGCTACACCTTC.

This clonotype has only a few counts. This chain links TRBV20-1 with TRBJ2-7; no clear D. The CDR3 sequence is 14 residues long. The germline V gene has CDR1 DFQATT and CDR2 SNEGSKA (reference sequence). V was shortened by 5 bases and J by 2 bases, with 16 bases between the two germline ends. CDR3 residues: CSARNPGLAYEQYV. The CDR3 DNA follows: TGCAGTGCTCGGAACCCCGGGCTCGCCTACGAGCAGTACGTC.

In this sample, this clonotype turned up a few times. The chain links TRBV9 to TRBJ2-5; D may correspond to TRBD1 or TRBD2 (7 bases each). The V end was cut by 4 bases, the J end by 4 bases, with 14 bases between. CDR1 and CDR2 (germline): SGDLS, YYNGEE. CDR3 length: 14 residues. The DNA for the CDR3 is TGTGCCAGCAGCACCCCAGGGGGGGCAGAGACCCAGTACTTC. It encodes CASSTPGGAETQYF.

The chain couples TRBV12-5 to TRBJ2-7; 7 positions agree with TRBD1. Germline loops: CDR1 LGHNT, CDR2 FRNRAP. CDR3 size: 14 residues. J gave up 2 bases and V 3 bases, and 4 bases lay outside the gene matches. The CDR3 DNA reads TGTGCTAGTGGTTTCGGGACAGAAACCTACGAGCAGTACTTC. Amino acids: CASGFGTETYEQYF. Filled out from reference TRBV12-5 and TRBJ2-7, the complete variable domain reads DARVTQTPRHKVTEMGQEVTMRCQPILGHNTVFWYRQTMMQGLELLAYFRNRAPLDDSGMPKDRFSAEMPDATLATLKIQPSEPRDSAVYFCASGFGTETYEQYFGPGTRLTVT.

This clonotype has just a few counts. This chain joins TRBV7-9 and TRBJ1-2; no firm D call. V was clipped by 8 bases and J by 5 bases, with 18 bases between them. CDR1 and CDR2 from the germline V gene are SEHNR and FQNEAQ (reference sequence). This CDR3 has 14 residues. The CDR3 sequence is CASDPGEIGYGYTF. The CDR3 DNA reads TGTGCCAGCGACCCCGGGGAAATTGGGTATGGCTACACCTTC.

V is TRBV7-3 and J is TRBJ1-2; 8 positions match TRBD1. J lost 6 bases, V lost 2 bases, and 8 bases had no gene match. The germline gives CDR1 SGHTA, CDR2 FQGTGA. The CDR3 sequence is 15 residues long. CDR3 DNA: TGTGCCAGCAGCTTAGGGACCGCAGGGGGCGATGGCTACACCTTC. Amino acid sequence: CASSLGTAGGDGYTF.